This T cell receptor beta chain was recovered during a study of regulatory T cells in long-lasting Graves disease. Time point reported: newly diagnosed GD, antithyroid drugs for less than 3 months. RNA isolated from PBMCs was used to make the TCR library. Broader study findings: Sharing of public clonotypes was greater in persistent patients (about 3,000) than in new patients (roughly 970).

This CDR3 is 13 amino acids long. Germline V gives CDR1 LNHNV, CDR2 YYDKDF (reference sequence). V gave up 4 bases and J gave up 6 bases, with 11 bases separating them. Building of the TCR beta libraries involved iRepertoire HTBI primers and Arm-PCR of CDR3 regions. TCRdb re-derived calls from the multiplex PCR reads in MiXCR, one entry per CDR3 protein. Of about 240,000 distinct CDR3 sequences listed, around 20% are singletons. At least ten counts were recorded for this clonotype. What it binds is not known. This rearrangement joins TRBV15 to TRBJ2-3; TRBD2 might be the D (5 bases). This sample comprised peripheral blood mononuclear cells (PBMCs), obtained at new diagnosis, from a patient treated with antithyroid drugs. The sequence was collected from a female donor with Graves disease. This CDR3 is CATSINPGDTQYF. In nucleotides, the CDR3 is TGTGCCACCAGCATAAACCCGGGGGATACGCAGTATTTT.